This T cell receptor beta chain was profiled in a study of blood T cell repertoires in COVID-19 (dated by TCRdb to the early 2020s). A note on the overall study: The collaborator samples originated in the United States, Italy and Spain and spanned the acute and convalescent phases of COVID-19. Where HLA class I and class II types were available, the types were taken from metadata supplied by the sample provider, not from assay-based typing. The prospective study material was composed of cDNA or gDNA derived from T cells, B-cell-depleted T cells, or PBMCs. Samples were obtained from the ongoing ImmuneRACE study (first 160 participants) and from roughly 1,300 subjects provided by 6 global collaborators. A freely available public database, intended as a resource for researchers studying the immune response to SARS-CoV-2, is where the repertoires were released. Subjects who had been exposed to COVID-19, were actively infected with it, or had recovered from it provided the deeply sampled blood TCRbeta repertoires that made up the dataset. Sample metadata almost always included a de-identified subject ID, COVID-19 status, age in years and sex. What the work shows at the level of the full study, not this receptor alone: The quantity of clinical and demographic metadata differed by source and by participant and was supplied without curation.

The immunoSEQ Assay, a bias-controlled multiplex PCR, was used to amplify TCRbeta CDR3 regions from genomic DNA. Processing in the source paper ran as follows. The number of nucleated cells in each sample was estimated by amplification of reference gene primers within the assay. Sequence reads were collapsed and filtered to measure the absolute abundance of every unique TCRbeta CDR3 rearrangement. Productive Simpson clonality was computed per sample as the square root of Simpson's diversity index over productive rearrangements. TCRdb holds this immuneACCESS table with in-frame rearrangements only. Some clones are missing; in checked studies, unresolved V genes explain under half, and the rest has no known cause. That table gives V, J and clone size, and the DNA gave D and trimming. This sample is represented by 250,000 or so clones; under 90% of them were singletons. The top ten clones comprise 1.8% of the sample.

In the prospective study, participants were about 18 to 95 years old, resided in 24 geographic areas of the United States, and were enrolled through a virtual design. Cohort assignment in the prospective study relied on participant-reported clinical history from a screening survey and a study questionnaire. Recovered participants in ImmuneRACE Cohort 3 were defined as having two consecutive negative NP/OP PCR tests, clearance from a healthcare professional, or resolution of symptoms. Each participant in the prospective study had whole blood, serum and a nasopharyngeal or oropharyngeal swab collected by mobile phlebotomists. Additional blood draws and questionnaires over an approximately two-month period could optionally be provided by prospective study participants. Before DNA extraction, blood samples from the prospective study were shipped at room temperature or frozen. Details on this clone: What antigen it recognizes has not been identified. No base qualities exist here, and no much larger clone lies one base off it.

CDR1 KGHSH and CDR2 LQKENI are derived from the germline V gene. Trimming costs V 4 bases and J 5 bases, and their ends lie 17 bases apart. Measured from the cysteine to the phenylalanine, the CDR3 is 16 residues long. Only CDR3 DNA remains: 48 bases, in frame from the first base. The sequence came from a man aged 55-75 years who had recovered from COVID-19. The specimen sequenced was PBMCs or T cells enriched from blood (not recorded which). Here the chain combines TRBV18 and TRBJ1-4, with TRBD1 tentatively as D gene (5 bases match). In nucleotide form, the sequence is TGTGCCAGCTCACTACGCGCCGGGACTAAAAATGAAAAACTGTTTTTT. This gives the protein CASSLRAGTKNEKLFF.